This paragraph reports one TCR beta chain. The data stem from a study of blood T cell repertoires in COVID-19. TCRdb keeps only in-frame clones here, not all; method: immunoSEQ multiplex PCR. The sample consists of 100,000 to 150,000 clones, less than 90% of them appearing once. Germline CDR1 reads MGHRA; CDR2 reads YSYEKL. V gave up 4 bases and J gave up 0 bases; unmatched junction bases: 2. This CDR3 is built from 15 residues. The rearrangement uses TRBV4-1 and TRBJ2-2; 7 nucleotides align to TRBD2. The sample was peripheral blood. This clonotype was sampled from a man in his 60s with acute or convalescent COVID-19. CDR3 coding DNA: TGCGCCAGCAGCCCTAGCGGACCGAACACCGGGGAGCTGTTTTTT. Protein product: CASSPSGPNTGELFF.